These 30 T cell receptor beta chains were sequenced from one sample in a study of Ad26.COV2.S vaccination and SARS-CoV-2 variants. Sequencing used immunoSEQ multiplex PCR; TCRdb keeps in-frame clones, though not all of them. The sample lists about 420,000 clones, roughly 90% occurring once. Regarding treatment: roughly 18 received Ad26.COV2.S at low or high dose, single or two shots; roughly 5 received placebo; per-sample allocation not given. Vaccine and placebo recipients were sampled on day 63 after the first injection. The sample was peripheral blood, taken in a trial of Ad26.COV2.S vaccine versus placebo. These receptors were obtained from a person between 18 and 59 years old who received the Ad26.COV2.S COVID-19 vaccine or a placebo.

The count of this clone is one. The chain carries TRBV6-1 and TRBJ1-3; no firm D call. The CDR3 covers 13 residues. V dropped 2 bases and J dropped 3 bases, with 5 bases sitting between them. Germline loops: CDR1 MNHNS, CDR2 SASEGT. The CDR3 coding sequence is TGTGCCAGCAGTGAATGGGTTGGAAACACCATATATTTT. This encodes CASSEWVGNTIYF.

The CDR3 DNA follows: TGTGCCAGCAGCTTAATGAGGAGCTCCTACGAGCAGTACTTC. It translates to CASSLMRSSYEQYF. J is TRBJ2-7 and V is TRBV7-8; D call uncertain. Per the germline V gene, CDR1 is SGHVS and CDR2 is FQNEAQ. The V end lost 2 bases, the J end lost 0 bases, and 8 bases lay between the germline ends. CDR3 length: 14 amino acids.

This clone has ten or more counts. This rearrangement joins TRBV7-8 to TRBJ2-7; weak D call: TRBD2 (5 bases). V was pared by 5 bases and J by 7 bases, with 24 bases between. This CDR3 comprises 16 residues. Per germline, CDR1 SGHVS and CDR2 FQNEAQ. Here the CDR3 DNA reads TGTGCCAGCAGCCCCCGTGGACCTTTAGCTCGGGGTGAGCAGTACTTC. The encoded protein is CASSPRGPLARGEQYF.

The rearrangement joins TRBV12-3 or TRBV12-4 to TRBJ2-1, with D perhaps TRBD1 (6 bases). V lost 6 bases and J lost 7, with 13 bases in between. The CDR3 covers 13 residues. The CDR3 bases are TGTGCCAGCAGAGCAAACAGGGAGAATGAGCAGTTCTTC. Its translation is CASRANRENEQFF.

The chain employs TRBV4-2 and TRBJ1-2; 7 nucleotides match TRBD1. The CDR3 loop spans 16 amino acids. Germline CDR1 LGHNA, CDR2 YNFKEQ. Unmatched junction bases numbered 11, after V lost 0 bases and J lost 7 bases. Here the CDR3 reads CASSQEGRTGFFGYTF. CDR3 in DNA: TGTGCCAGCAGCCAAGAAGGGAGGACAGGCTTTTTTGGCTACACCTTC.

The V gene is TRBV29-1, the J gene TRBJ1-3; D call uncertain. V lost 2 bases to trimming and J lost 4 bases, with 9 bases between them. The CDR3 contains 13 residues. Germline-derived CDR1 and CDR2 are SQVTM and ANQGSEA. CDR3 in amino acids: CSVESPRGNTIYF. The CDR3 DNA reads TGCAGCGTTGAATCCCCGCGGGGAAACACCATATATTTT.

The rearrangement uses TRBV11-3 and TRBJ2-1; 9 bases align to TRBD1. CDR3 length equals 15 residues. V lost 6 bases to trimming and J lost 9 bases; unmatched junction nucleotides: 12. Germline CDR1 SGHNT, CDR2 YENEEA. The CDR3, as DNA: TGTGCCAGCAGTAGCAGGACAGGGGCAGCCTCTGAGCAGTTCTTC. Translated: CASSSRTGAASEQFF.

This clone was found a few times. The chain is built from TRBV7-3 and TRBJ1-2; TRBD1 might be the D (6 bases). CDR3 length equals 15 residues. CDR1 is SGHTA, CDR2 FQGTGA, per germline. With 2 bases removed from V and 3 bases from J, the gap between germline ends came to 13 bases. The CDR3 reads CASSLGPGADYGYTF. In nucleotides, the CDR3 is TGTGCCAGCAGCTTAGGGCCAGGGGCTGACTATGGCTACACCTTC.

The table lists this clone with a few counts. The V call is TRBV12-3 or TRBV12-4, the J call TRBJ1-5; D gene unclear. This CDR3 contains 12 residues. With 7 bases removed from V and 4 bases from J, the gap between germline ends came to 8 bases. CDR3 sequence: CASTASNQPQHF. In DNA, the CDR3 is TGTGCCAGCACCGCTTCGAATCAGCCCCAGCATTTT.

The J gene is TRBJ2-7, the V gene TRBV4-1, with D possibly matching TRBD2 (6 bases). V was pared by 0 bases and J by 1 base, with 13 bases between. Germline CDR1 reads MGHRA; CDR2 reads YSYEKL. This CDR3 comprises 16 residues. CDR3 sequence (DNA): TGCGCCAGCAGCCAAGAGGAGGGGACCGTATCCTACGAGCAGTACTTC. This gives the protein CASSQEEGTVSYEQYF.

This clone appeared a single time. This rearrangement joins TRBV6-1 to TRBJ1-1; no reliable D call. The CDR3 is 13 amino acids. Germline assignment: CDR1 MNHNS and CDR2 SASEGT. V lost 1 base and J 3 bases, leaving 6 bases between the germline ends. The CDR3 spells CASSEERDTEAFF. The CDR3 DNA reads TGTGCCAGCAGTGAAGAGCGGGACACTGAAGCTTTCTTT.

The V and J genes are TRBV11-2 and TRBJ2-7; 7 bases are a match to TRBD1. Germline CDR1 is SGHAT and CDR2 is FQNNGV. Trimming removed 4 bases from V and 7 bases from J; junction bases left unmatched: 10. The CDR3 is 14 amino acids. The CDR3 bases are TGTGCCAGCAGCTCGCCTAGACAGGGTCGAGAGCAGTACTTC. Translating gives CASSSPRQGREQYF.

This chain uses TRBV2 with TRBJ1-3; weak D call: TRBD1 (6 bases). Between the trimmed V and J ends, which lost 7 bases and 4 bases, there was a span of 11 bases. Per germline, CDR1 SNHLY and CDR2 FYNNEI. The CDR3 has 13 residues. The CDR3 loop reads CASTGQTGNTIYF. The CDR3 nucleotides read TGTGCCAGCACCGGACAGACGGGAAACACCATATATTTT.

The chain employs TRBV18 and TRBJ1-4, with a weak D call TRBD1 (5 bases). The V end was cut by 8 bases, the J end by 8 bases, with 12 bases between. The CDR3 runs to 12 residues. CDR1 and CDR2 from the germline V gene are KGHSH and LQKENI. The CDR3 spells CASHRQQEKLFF. CDR3 nucleotide sequence: TGTGCCAGCCACAGACAGCAGGAAAAACTGTTTTTT. Full variable domain (remainder filled in from reference TRBV18 and TRBJ1-4): NAGVMQNPRHLVRRRGQEARLRCSPMKGHSHVYWYRQLPEEGLKFMVYLQKENIIDESGMPKERFSAEFPKEGPSILRIQQVVRGDSAAYFCASHRQQEKLFFGSGTQLSVL.

This sequence joins TRBV7-9 and TRBJ2-5, with D possibly matching TRBD2 (5 bases). The CDR3 is 13 amino acids. The germline V gene has CDR1 SEHNR and CDR2 FQNEAQ (reference sequence). Between the trimmed V and J ends, which lost 5 bases and 4 bases, there was a span of 11 bases. The CDR3 bases are TGTGCCAGCAGCGGACCAGGAGGAGAGACCCAGTACTTC. Translated: CASSGPGGETQYF.

The rearrangement uses TRBV30 and TRBJ1-2; D gene uncertain. V was cut by 0 bases and J by 8 bases, with 13 bases left in between. CDR1 and CDR2 from the germline V gene are GTSNPN and SVGIG (reference sequence). CDR3 length equals 13 residues. Here the CDR3 DNA reads TGTGCCTGGAGTGTATTAGCTGAGGACGGCTACACCTTC. It is translated as CAWSVLAEDGYTF.

The chain carries TRBV6-6 and TRBJ2-2, with a possible D match to TRBD1 (5 bases). This CDR3 region has 16 residues. Trimming took off 5 bases at V and 6 bases at J, with 19 bases between the two ends. Per the germline V gene, CDR1 is MNHNY and CDR2 is SVGAGI (reference sequence). The CDR3 reads CASSQRPGNFPGELFF. In DNA, the CDR3 is TGTGCCAGCAGTCAGAGGCCAGGGAATTTCCCCGGGGAGCTGTTTTTT.

The chain combines TRBV7-2 with TRBJ1-5; D may be TRBD1 (6 bases). The CDR3 runs 16 residues. Deletions cut 1 base from V and 2 bases from J, with 12 bases between. CDR1 SGHTA and CDR2 FQGNSA come from the germline V gene. CDR3 region: CASSLVGGGGNQPQHF. CDR3 bases: TGTGCCAGCAGCTTAGTCGGCGGGGGCGGCAATCAGCCCCAGCATTTT.

The rearrangement joins TRBV3-1 (or the pseudogene TRBV3-2) to TRBJ1-5; weak D call: TRBD1 (5 bases). Trimming shortened V by 0 bases and J by 7 bases, and 19 bases separated the two germline ends. CDR1 is LGHDT, CDR2 YNNKEL, per germline (reference sequence). The CDR3 runs 17 residues. Written as DNA, the CDR3 is TGTGCCAGCAGCCAAGAGGTACTGGGCACCGGGGGGCAGCCCCAGCATTTT. The encoded protein is CASSQEVLGTGGQPQHF.

The V call is TRBV10-3, the J call TRBJ1-6; the match to TRBD1 covers 12 bases. This CDR3 contains 18 residues. Trimming took 10 bases from V and 4 from J; bases not matched to a gene: 14. Germline lookup yields CDR1 ENHRY and CDR2 SYGVKD. In nucleotides, the CDR3 is TGTGCCACTACACCCGGGACAGGGGGCGCGGGATATAATTCACCCCTCCACTTT. Translating gives CATTPGTGGAGYNSPLHF.

The rearrangement joins TRBV28 to TRBJ1-1, with TRBD1 identical over 7 bases. This CDR3 has 13 amino acids. CDR1 and CDR2 from the germline V gene are MDHEN and SYDVKM. Unmatched junction bases numbered 9, after V lost 7 bases and J lost 7 bases. CDR3 in amino acids: CASNQGEEGEAFF. In nucleotides, the CDR3 is TGTGCCAGCAACCAGGGGGAAGAAGGTGAAGCTTTCTTT.

V and J are TRBV7-8 and TRBJ2-1; the D gene could be TRBD1 or TRBD2 (6 bases each). V was cut by 1 base and J by 9 bases, with 10 bases left in between. The CDR3 loop spans 13 amino acids. The germline V gene has CDR1 SGHVS and CDR2 FQNEAQ. DNA of the CDR3: TGTGCCAGCAGCTTAGGGGGGGCTTCTGAGCAGTTCTTC. As protein: CASSLGGASEQFF.

The rearrangement links TRBV10-3 to TRBJ2-7; maybe TRBD1 (5 bases). The CDR3 totals 14 residues. Trimming shortened V by 4 bases and J by 0 bases, and 10 bases separated the two germline ends. The germline CDR1 and CDR2 sequences are ENHRY and SYGVKD. CDR3 protein: CAISVQASSYEQYF. CDR3 nucleotides: TGTGCCATCAGTGTACAGGCTAGCTCCTACGAGCAGTACTTC.

This chain connects TRBV18 to TRBJ1-3; 8 bases fit TRBD1. The ends lost 3 bases at V and 4 bases at J; junction bases unmatched: 14. Germline CDR1 KGHSH, CDR2 LQKENI. CDR3 length: 18 amino acids. This chain's CDR3 is CASSPVVRRGLRGNTIYF. The CDR3 nucleotides read TGTGCCAGCTCACCCGTCGTTCGCAGGGGGCTAAGAGGAAACACCATATATTTT. The whole variable domain, filled in from reference TRBV18 and TRBJ1-3, reads NAGVMQNPRHLVRRRGQEARLRCSPMKGHSHVYWYRQLPEEGLKFMVYLQKENIIDESGMPKERFSAEFPKEGPSILRIQQVVRGDSAAYFCASSPVVRRGLRGNTIYFGEGSWLTVV.

The chain links TRBV15 to TRBJ1-6; 7 bases fit TRBD1. V gave up 1 base and J gave up 7 bases; unmatched junction bases: 4. Germline V gene sequence: CDR1 LNHNV, CDR2 YYDKDF (reference sequence). The CDR3 runs to 15 residues. The CDR3 sequence is CATSRAVGGNSPLHF. CDR3 bases: TGTGCCACCAGCAGAGCGGTAGGGGGCAATTCACCCCTCCACTTT.

V gene TRBV5-1 combines with J gene TRBJ1-6; D not resolved. V was clipped by 0 bases and J by 10 bases, with 14 bases between them. Germline CDR1 and CDR2: SGHRS and YFSETQ. The CDR3 spans 15 residues. The CDR3 bases are TGCGCCAGCAGCTTGGAGGGTTCACACTACTCACCCCTCCACTTT. This gives the protein CASSLEGSHYSPLHF.

In this sample, this clone turned up once. CDR3: CASSTGGGHSPLHF. Written as DNA, the CDR3 is TGTGCCAGCAGTACAGGGGGTGGGCACTCACCCCTCCACTTT. The J gene is TRBJ1-6, the V gene TRBV6-2 or TRBV6-3; 8 bases fit TRBD1. J gave up 10 bases and V 5 bases, and 7 bases lay outside the gene matches. The CDR3 extends over 14 amino acids. Germline assignment: CDR1 MNHEY and CDR2 SVGEGT.

This chain connects TRBV7-2 to TRBJ2-3; D is possibly TRBD2 (6 bases). Between the trimmed V and J ends, which lost 6 bases and 3 bases, there was a span of 16 bases. This CDR3 region has 15 residues. Germline CDR1 and CDR2: SGHTA and FQGNSA. The CDR3: CASRVGGSGTDTQYF. CDR3 sequence (DNA): TGTGCCAGCAGAGTCGGGGGATCGGGAACAGATACGCAGTATTTT. Together with reference TRBV7-2 and TRBJ2-3, the CDR3 gives the full variable domain: GAGVSQSPSNKVTEKGKDVELRCDPISGHTALYWYRQSLGQGLEFLIYFQGNSAPDKSGLPSDRFSAERTGGSVSTLTIQRTQQEDSAVYLCASRVGGSGTDTQYFGPGTRLTVL.

The chain joins TRBV5-1 to TRBJ1-3; a weak D match, TRBD1 (5 bases). CDR3 length: 15 residues. Per germline, CDR1 SGHRS and CDR2 YFSETQ. Trimming pared 4 bases from V and 0 bases from J, leaving 11 bases between. CDR3 DNA: TGCGCCAGCAGCCAAGGGAGGGGCTCTGGAAACACCATATATTTT. It specifies CASSQGRGSGNTIYF.

The genes are TRBV13 and TRBJ2-7, with D perhaps matching TRBD1 (5 bases). V was pared by 4 bases and J by 2 bases, with 12 bases between. CDR3 length: 14 amino acids. CDR1 PRHDT and CDR2 FYEKMQ come from the germline V gene (reference sequence). In DNA, the CDR3 is TGTGCCAGCAGCTCTGCAGGGATTCCCTACGAGCAGTACTTC. Translated: CASSSAGIPYEQYF.